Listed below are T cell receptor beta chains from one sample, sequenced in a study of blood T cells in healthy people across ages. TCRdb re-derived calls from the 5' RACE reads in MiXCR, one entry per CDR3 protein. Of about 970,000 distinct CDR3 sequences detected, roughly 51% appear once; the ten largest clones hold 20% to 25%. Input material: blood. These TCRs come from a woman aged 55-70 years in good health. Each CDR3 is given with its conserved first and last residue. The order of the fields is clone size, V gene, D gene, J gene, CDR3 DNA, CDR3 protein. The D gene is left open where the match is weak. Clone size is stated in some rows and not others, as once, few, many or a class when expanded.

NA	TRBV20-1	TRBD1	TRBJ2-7	TGCAGTGCTAGAGATAGTGGGACAGCATACGAGCAGTACTTC	CSARDSGTAYEQYF
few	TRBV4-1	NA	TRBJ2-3	TGCGCCAGCACCTCAAACTCAGGGTGGGAGGCCCCCGTCCGCACAGATACGCAGTATTTT	CASTSNSGWEAPVRTDTQYF
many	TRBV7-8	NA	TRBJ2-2	TGTGCCAGCAGCTTTCGGGGGAGTGGCATCGGGGAGCTGTTTTTT	CASSFRGSGIGELFF
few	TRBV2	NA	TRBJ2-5	TGTGCCAGCTTCAAAACCGGGGAGACCCAGTACTTC	CASFKTGETQYF
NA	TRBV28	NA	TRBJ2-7	TGTGCCAGCAAGGGGAACTACGAGCAGTACTTC	CASKGNYEQYF
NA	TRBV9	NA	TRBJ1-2	TGTGCCAGCAGCGGACAAGGGATGGATGGCTACACCTTC	CASSGQGMDGYTF
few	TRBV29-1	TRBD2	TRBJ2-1	TGCAGCGTTGAAGACCTAGCGGCCCTCTTGAGCGGCTACAATGAGCAGTTCTTC	CSVEDLAALLSGYNEQFF
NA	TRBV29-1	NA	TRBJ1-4	TGCAGCGTTGCAGCGGGGGGAACTAATGAAAAACTGTTTTTT	CSVAAGGTNEKLFF
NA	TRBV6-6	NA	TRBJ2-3	TGTGCCAGCAGTTACTCCTCAGGGAACACAGATACGCAGTATTTT	CASSYSSGNTDTQYF
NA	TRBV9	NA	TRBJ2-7	TGTGCCAGCAGCGTAGATTCCCGGTTCTCCTACGAGCAGTACTTC	CASSVDSRFSYEQYF
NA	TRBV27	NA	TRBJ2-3	TGTGCCAGCAGTTTGTGGGTCGGGAACACAGATACGCAGTATTTT	CASSLWVGNTDTQYF
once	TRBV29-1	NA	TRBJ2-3	TGCAGCGCTGAACGTACCAGGACTAGCACAGATACGCAGTATTTT	CSAERTRTSTDTQYF
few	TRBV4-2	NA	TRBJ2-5	TGTGCCAGCAGCCAAGAAGTGGAGGGGACCCAGTACTTC	CASSQEVEGTQYF
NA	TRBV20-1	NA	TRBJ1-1	TGCAGTGCTAGAGATCTCGAGGGGTCGAACACTGAAGCTTTCTTT	CSARDLEGSNTEAFF
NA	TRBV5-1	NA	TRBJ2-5	TGCGCCAGCAGCTCCGGAGGGGTTTCGTCCATCCAAGAGACCCTGTACTTC	CASSSGGVSSIQETLYF
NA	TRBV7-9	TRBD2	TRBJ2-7	TGTGCCAGCAGCTCCCCGGAAGCGGGAGGGCCTTACGAGCAGTACTTC	CASSSPEAGGPYEQYF
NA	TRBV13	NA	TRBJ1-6	TGTGCCAGCAGCCGCGCAGGGTCCAATTCACCCCTCCACTTT	CASSRAGSNSPLHF
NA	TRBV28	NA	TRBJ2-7	TGTGCCAGCAGGGCTGGGACACCCTACGAGCAGTACTTC	CASRAGTPYEQYF
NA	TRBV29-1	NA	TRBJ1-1	TGCAGCGCTACAGGGAGTGGCGGTGAAGCTTTCTTT	CSATGSGGEAFF
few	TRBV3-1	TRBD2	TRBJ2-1	TGTGCCAGCAGCCCCTGGGGCGGGAGAACCTACAATGAGCAGTTCTTC	CASSPWGGRTYNEQFF